These T cell receptor beta chains were read from a single sample in a study of T cell repertoires in cytomegalovirus infection. TCRdb analysed the reads with MiXCR anew, one entry per CDR3 protein. The sample comprises fewer than 200,000 distinct CDR3 sequences, nearly 9.5% of which are singletons, and roughly 4.8% rests with the top ten. Input material: PBMCs. Source of these receptors: a human donor in good health (CMV status not recorded). Some clones in this sample may be carry-over from other donors' samples. The CDR3 runs from the conserved cysteine through the conserved F or W. A D gene is named only where the DNA matches it firmly. Some rows have no size entry. The others give once, few or many, or a class for an expanded clone.

TGCAGTGCTAACGTGGGACAGGGGGGCTGGGTGAGCAATCAGCCCCAGCATTTT,CSANVGQGGWVSNQPQHF,TRBJ1-5,TRBV20-1,many,TRBD1
TGTGCCAGCAGCTTGTCGCAGGGAAGAACCTACGAGCAGTACTTC,CASSLSQGRTYEQYF,TRBJ2-7,TRBV6-2/TRBV6-3,.,.
TGTGCCAGCAGTTACTCGAAGGACCAGCCCCAGCATTTT,CASSYSKDQPQHF,TRBJ1-5,TRBV6-6,many,.
TGCGCCAGCAGCTTGGAAGGGGACAGAAATCAGCCCCAGCATTTT,CASSLEGDRNQPQHF,TRBJ1-5,TRBV5-1,.,TRBD1
TGTGCCAGCAGCTTGGGGCTGACAGGGGGCTGGAGCAATCAGCCCCAGCATTTT,CASSLGLTGGWSNQPQHF,TRBJ1-5,TRBV5-4,.,TRBD1
TGCAGTGCTATAACAGTGAACACTGAAGCTTTCTTT,CSAITVNTEAFF,TRBJ1-1,TRBV20-1,.,.
TGCAGCGTCCGACAGAAGGATGGCTACACCTTC,CSVRQKDGYTF,TRBJ1-2,TRBV29-1,.,.
TGTGCCACCTCTTCGGCGGGGCTCAACACTGAAGCTTTCTTT,CATSSAGLNTEAFF,TRBJ1-1,TRBV7-2,many,.
TGTGCCAGCAGCGGCGGGACAGGGAGGTTCAGCTCCTACAATGAGCAGTTCTTC,CASSGGTGRFSSYNEQFF,TRBJ2-1,TRBV11-2,few,TRBD1
TGTGCCAGCGGTCGGACTAGCGGGGGCACAGATACGCAGTATTTT,CASGRTSGGTDTQYF,TRBJ2-3,TRBV28,many,TRBD2
TGTGCCAGCAGCTTTTACCCCGGGGACACCATATATTTT,CASSFYPGDTIYF,TRBJ1-3,TRBV7-2,many,.
TGCAGTGCTAGAGAACCCGGCGGCAGATATAGCAATCAGCCCCAGCATTTT,CSAREPGGRYSNQPQHF,TRBJ1-5,TRBV20-1,many,.
TGTGCCAGCAGATTCAGCGGGAGGCCCACCTACAATGAGCAGTTCTTC,CASRFSGRPTYNEQFF,TRBJ2-1,TRBV6-2/TRBV6-3,.,TRBD2
TGTGCCAGCAGCGAACAGAGGAACACTGAAGCTTTCTTT,CASSEQRNTEAFF,TRBJ1-1,TRBV7-3,few,.
TGTGCCACCACTTATAGCCGGGTAAATGAAAAACTGTTTTTT,CATTYSRVNEKLFF,TRBJ1-4,TRBV28,few,.
TGTGCCAGCAGCTTAGTGCCTAGCGGGAGCACAGATACGCAGTATTTT,CASSLVPSGSTDTQYF,TRBJ2-3,TRBV7-2,many,TRBD2
TGCGCCAGCAGCCCAGCGCTGGGTGGACAGCCGAATGAAAAACTGTTTTTT,CASSPALGGQPNEKLFF,TRBJ1-4,TRBV5-1,.,.